The 7 T cell receptor beta chains listed next were all sequenced from one sample in a study of CD8 T cells in Susac syndrome. Random hexamers were used to reverse transcribe an amount of about 0.45 to 1 ug RNA. TCRdb redid the calling of the immunoSEQ multiplex PCR reads with MiXCR, one entry per CDR3 protein. Found here are about 170,000 distinct CDR3 sequences, roughly 92% of them singletons; the top ten hold about 0.088%. The sample consisted of CD4+ T cells from PBMCs. These receptors all come from a human donor with multiple sclerosis.

The V and J genes are TRBV7-9 and TRBJ1-6; D is unresolved. Deletions cut 4 bases from V and 6 bases from J, with 10 bases between. This CDR3 region has 14 residues. Germline CDR1 and CDR2: SEHNR and FQNEAQ (reference sequence). Here the CDR3 reads CASSSPWGNSPLHF. The CDR3 bases are TGTGCCAGCAGCTCCCCTTGGGGTAATTCACCCCTCCACTTT.

The chain couples TRBV7-9 to TRBJ2-1, with D unclear. The V end lost 5 bases, the J end lost 6 bases, and 8 bases lay between the germline ends. The length of the CDR3 is 12 residues. CDR1 is SEHNR and CDR2 is FQNEAQ in the germline V gene (reference sequence). In DNA, the CDR3 is TGTGCCAGCAGCACTAATTCCAATGAGCAGTTCTTC. Its translation is CASSTNSNEQFF.

V is TRBV19 and J is TRBJ2-1; D call uncertain. V dropped 5 bases and J dropped 0 bases, with 11 bases sitting between them. CDR3 length: 15 amino acids. Germline assignment: CDR1 LNHDA and CDR2 SQIVND (reference sequence). This CDR3 reads CASSASRSSYNEQFF. CDR3 nucleotides: TGTGCCAGTAGTGCGTCTAGGAGCTCCTACAATGAGCAGTTCTTC.

CDR3 protein: CASSSTGGLDTQYF. CDR3 DNA sequence: TGTGCCAGCAGTTCCACGGGGGGGCTGGATACGCAGTATTTT. V gene TRBV28 combines with J gene TRBJ2-3, with TRBD2 identical over 8 bases. The CDR3 length is 14 residues. The ends lost 4 bases at V and 6 bases at J; junction bases unmatched: 6. The germline gives CDR1 MDHEN, CDR2 SYDVKM.

The chain couples TRBV27 to TRBJ1-4; D possibly corresponds to TRBD1 (6 bases). Germline CDR1 MNHEY, CDR2 SMNVEV (reference sequence). Trimming shortened V by 3 bases and J by 8 bases, and 10 bases separated the two germline ends. The CDR3 has 13 amino acids. The CDR3 bases are TGTGCCAGCAGTTTCGGCAGGGGAGAAAAACTGTTTTTT. Its protein is CASSFGRGEKLFF.

The V and J genes are TRBV21-1 and TRBJ1-1; no check of the table's D call, TRBD1, against the DNA was made. TRBV21-1 is annotated as a pseudogene. The CDR3 totals 13 residues. DNA for the CDR3: TGTGCCAACCCGGACCGGGGGTACACTGAAGCTTTCTTT. Amino acids: CANPDRGYTEAFF.

The chain employs TRBV12-3 or TRBV12-4 and TRBJ1-1; no clear D gene. V lost 3 bases and J lost 5, with 13 bases in between. The CDR3 has 14 amino acids. CDR3 in DNA: TGTGCCAGCAGTTTCGGGCAGCTGGATACTGAAGCTTTCTTT. This encodes CASSFGQLDTEAFF.